The 20 T cell receptor beta chains below come from one sample, sequenced in a study of T cells in Graves' hyperthyroidism and ophthalmopathy. It was RNA transcripts that yielded the amplified TCR beta CDR3 regions. The HTBI primer set drove a first-round RT-PCR of the TCR CDR3. Via MiXCR, TCRdb re-called the multiplex PCR reads, giving one row per CDR3 protein. In the table there are more than 450,000 distinct CDR3 sequences, around 15% of which are singletons. Sequenced sample: blood. Receptor source: a woman aged 40 to 50 with Graves' hyperthyroidism.

This clonotype was detected only a few times. This chain uses TRBV20-1 with TRBJ1-2; TRBD1 agrees at 7 bases. This CDR3 has 15 residues. The germline CDR1 and CDR2 sequences are DFQATT and SNEGSKA (reference sequence). CDR3 in amino acids: CSQTYRTGPGYGYTF. The DNA for the CDR3 is TGCAGCCAAACCTATAGGACAGGTCCGGGCTATGGCTACACCTTC.

This clonotype was found a few times. This sequence joins TRBV5-1 and TRBJ2-2; D not resolved. From germline, CDR1 is SGHRS and CDR2 YFSETQ. The V and J ends lost 0 bases and 3 bases respectively, with 6 bases between them. This CDR3 comprises 14 residues. The CDR3 here is CASSLGVHTGELFF. The DNA of the CDR3 is TGCGCCAGCAGCTTGGGGGTTCACACCGGGGAGCTGTTTTTT.

The chain joins TRBV19 to TRBJ1-2, with D uncertain. This CDR3 spans 13 amino acids. V lost 3 bases to trimming and J lost 0 bases, with 5 bases between them. Germline lookup yields CDR1 LNHDA and CDR2 SQIVND (reference sequence). This chain's CDR3 is CASSIGANYGYTF. The CDR3 DNA follows: TGTGCCAGTAGTATTGGCGCTAACTATGGCTACACCTTC.

The chain employs TRBV20-1 and TRBJ2-3; no clear D. Trimming shortened V by 6 bases and J by 4 bases, and 14 bases separated the two germline ends. Germline CDR1 and CDR2: DFQATT and SNEGSKA (reference sequence). This CDR3 is 13 amino acids long. As DNA, the CDR3 is TGCAGTGCGCCAGACTCCGTCCCAGATACGCAGTATTTT. It specifies CSAPDSVPDTQYF.

This clonotype showed up many times. The chain carries TRBV12-3 or TRBV12-4 and TRBJ2-2; tentatively, D is TRBD1 (5 bases). Trimming took off 1 base at V and 1 base at J, with 10 bases between the two ends. This CDR3 has 16 amino acids. The CDR3 sequence is CASSLVVGQNTGELFF. DNA for the CDR3: TGTGCCAGCAGTTTAGTCGTAGGACAGAACACCGGGGAGCTGTTTTTT.

Remarks on this clonotype: This may stem from a read error, because a much larger clone lies one nucleotide away. The J gene is TRBJ1-1, the V gene TRBV28; TRBD1 matches 7 bases. This CDR3 contains 14 residues. Germline V CDR1 and CDR2: MDHEN, SYDVKM. CDR3 amino acids: CGSFIRQGNTEAFF. The CDR3 DNA follows: TGTGGCAGCTTCATTCGACAGGGGAACACTGAAGCTTTCTTT.

This clonotype was detected many times. This chain links TRBV28 with TRBJ1-6, with 7 bases that match TRBD1. After removal of 5 bases from V and 4 bases from J, the junction contained 5 bases not matched to a gene. CDR1 and CDR2 from the germline V gene are MDHEN and SYDVKM. The CDR3 has 15 residues. CDR3 DNA: TGTGCCAGCAGTATCCGGACAGGTTATAATTCACCCCTCCACTTT. Protein sequence: CASSIRTGYNSPLHF.

The chain combines TRBV10-2 with TRBJ2-7; a possible D gene is TRBD2 (5 bases). Looked up from germline, CDR1 is WSHSY and CDR2 is SAAADI. The CDR3 has 14 amino acids. Trimming stripped 3 bases from V and 3 bases from J, with 12 bases between. CDR3 amino acids: CASSDGERNYEQYF. The CDR3 bases are TGCGCCAGCAGTGACGGGGAAAGAAACTACGAGCAGTACTTC.

This clonotype was observed many times. This rearrangement joins TRBV20-1 to TRBJ2-7; 7 nucleotides agree with TRBD2. J lost 2 bases, V lost 1 base, and 2 bases had no gene match. In germline, CDR1 is DFQATT, CDR2 SNEGSKA (reference sequence). This CDR3 comprises 13 residues. The CDR3 region has the DNA TGCAGTGCTAGAGGAGGACTAGCCTACGAGCAGTACTTC. Its protein is CSARGGLAYEQYF.

The V and J genes are TRBV20-1 and TRBJ1-6, with D perhaps matching TRBD1 (6 bases). Trimming removed 8 bases at V and 2 bases at J, with 10 bases between. This CDR3 spans 13 amino acids. The germline CDR1 and CDR2 sequences are DFQATT and SNEGSKA (reference sequence). CDR3 residues: CSPRDTYNSPLHF. The CDR3 nucleotides read TGCAGTCCCCGGGACACCTATAATTCACCCCTCCACTTT.

In its sample, this clonotype was seen many times. The V call is TRBV6-1, the J call TRBJ2-5; D is possibly TRBD1 (5 bases). The V end lost 2 bases, the J end lost 5 bases, and 15 bases lay between the germline ends. Germline loops: CDR1 MNHNS, CDR2 SASEGT. This CDR3 is 15 amino acids long. CDR3: CASSEIWTPGETQYF. CDR3 DNA: TGTGCCAGCAGTGAAATTTGGACCCCAGGGGAGACCCAGTACTTC.

This clonotype was counted a few times. V and J are TRBV27 and TRBJ1-4, with D perhaps matching TRBD1 (5 bases). The CDR3 runs 15 residues. The germline CDR1 and CDR2 sequences are MNHEY and SMNVEV (reference sequence). Trimming took off 1 base at V and 7 bases at J, with 13 bases between the two ends. The DNA of the CDR3 is TGTGCCAGCAGTTTATTACCGGAAAGGGGTGAAAAACTGTTTTTT. This codes for CASSLLPERGEKLFF.

This clonotype was counted only a few times. The J gene is TRBJ1-2, the V gene TRBV3-1; 9 nucleotides align to TRBD1. With 3 bases clipped from V and 7 bases from J, the junction kept 9 bases outside the gene matches. Per germline, CDR1 LGHDT and CDR2 YNNKEL (reference sequence). The CDR3 loop spans 15 amino acids. CDR3 amino acids: CASSQAQGAQGGYTF. In DNA form, the CDR3 reads TGTGCCAGCAGCCAGGCACAGGGGGCACAGGGTGGCTACACCTTC.

This chain links TRBV2 with TRBJ2-5; tentative D call: TRBD2 (6 bases). The length of the CDR3 is 13 residues. V lost 10 bases and J 1 base, leaving 13 bases between the germline ends. Per germline, CDR1 SNHLY and CDR2 FYNNEI. CDR3 nucleotide sequence: TGTGCCACCGGGGGAAACCTCCAAGAGACCCAGTACTTC. Translation gives CATGGNLQETQYF.

This clonotype was picked up many times. This chain joins TRBV28 and TRBJ2-7; possible D gene TRBD1, 5 bases. The germline V and J ends were trimmed by 3 bases and 2 bases, with 11 bases remaining between them. The CDR3 consists of 14 residues. In germline, CDR1 is MDHEN, CDR2 SYDVKM. This CDR3 reads CASSFLNRPYEQYF. The CDR3 bases are TGTGCCAGCAGTTTTCTAAACAGGCCCTACGAGCAGTACTTC.

This clonotype has a count of ten or more. The gene calls are TRBV28 and TRBJ2-3; D unresolved. With 5 bases removed from V and 10 bases from J, the gap between germline ends came to 10 bases. The CDR3 runs to 11 residues. Germline V gene sequence: CDR1 MDHEN, CDR2 SYDVKM. The CDR3 nucleotides are TGTGCCAGCAGTCACAGAAGCGCGCAGTATTTT. It encodes CASSHRSAQYF.

This clonotype occurred many times. The chain links TRBV3-1 to TRBJ1-1, with 8 bases fitting TRBD1. The germline V gene has CDR1 LGHDT and CDR2 YNNKEL (reference sequence). Trimming cost V 7 bases and J 7 bases; bases outside gene matches: 5. The CDR3 spans 12 residues. CDR3 DNA: TGTGCCAGCACCTCAACAGGGGGTGAAGCTTTCTTT. Protein sequence: CASTSTGGEAFF.

This clonotype was counted at least ten times. The CDR3 nucleotides are TGCGCCAGCAGCTTGGTCCCGAACAATCAGCCCCAGCATTTT. It specifies CASSLVPNNQPQHF. The chain employs TRBV5-1 and TRBJ1-5; D remains unclear. CDR1 and CDR2 from the germline V gene are SGHRS and YFSETQ. V was pared by 0 bases and J by 3 bases, with 7 bases between. There are 14 residues in the CDR3.

This clonotype showed up many times. The chain links TRBV24-1 to TRBJ2-3; TRBD2 agrees at 7 bases. The CDR3 runs 16 residues. V trimming: 1 base; J trimming: 1 base; junction bases outside the gene matches: 4. Looked up from germline, CDR1 is KGHDR and CDR2 is SFDVKD. CDR3 coding DNA: TGTGCCACCAGTGATTTCAAGCGGGGAGGCACAGATACGCAGTATTTT. It is translated as CATSDFKRGGTDTQYF.

This clonotype was detected a few times. This chain uses TRBV6-1 with TRBJ1-1; 7 bases fit TRBD1. The trim removed 5 bases at V and 3 bases at J, leaving 12 bases unmatched. The CDR3 is made up of 16 amino acids. From germline, CDR1 is MNHNS and CDR2 SASEGT. The CDR3 is CASSYSPRQGYTEAFF. Written as DNA, the CDR3 is TGTGCCAGCAGTTATTCACCCCGACAGGGCTACACTGAAGCTTTCTTT.